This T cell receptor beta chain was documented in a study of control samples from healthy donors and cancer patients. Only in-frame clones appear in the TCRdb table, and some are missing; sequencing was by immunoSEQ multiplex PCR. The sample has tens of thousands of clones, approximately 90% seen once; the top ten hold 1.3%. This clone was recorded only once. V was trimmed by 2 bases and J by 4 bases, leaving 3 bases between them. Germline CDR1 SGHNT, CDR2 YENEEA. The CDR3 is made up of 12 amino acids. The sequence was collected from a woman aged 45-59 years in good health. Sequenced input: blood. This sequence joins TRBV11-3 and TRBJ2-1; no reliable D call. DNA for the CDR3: TGTGCCAGCAGCTTACCGTACAATGAGCAGTTCTTC. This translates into CASSLPYNEQFF.